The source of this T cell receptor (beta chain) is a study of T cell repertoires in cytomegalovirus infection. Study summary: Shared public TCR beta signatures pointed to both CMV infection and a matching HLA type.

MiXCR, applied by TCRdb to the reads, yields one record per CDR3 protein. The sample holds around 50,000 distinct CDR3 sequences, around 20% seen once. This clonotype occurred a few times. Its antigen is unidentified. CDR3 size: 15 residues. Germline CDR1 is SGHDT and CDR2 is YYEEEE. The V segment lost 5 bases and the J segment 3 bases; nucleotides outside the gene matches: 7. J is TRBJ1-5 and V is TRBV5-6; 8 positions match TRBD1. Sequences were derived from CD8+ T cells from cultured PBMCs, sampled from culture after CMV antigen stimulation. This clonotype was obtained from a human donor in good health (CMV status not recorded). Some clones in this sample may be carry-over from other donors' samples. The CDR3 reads CASSIGQGPNQPQHF. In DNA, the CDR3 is TGTGCCAGCAGTATTGGACAGGGACCCAATCAGCCCCAGCATTTT. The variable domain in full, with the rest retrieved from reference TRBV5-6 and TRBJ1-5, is DAGVTQSPTHLIKTRGQQVTLRCSPKSGHDTVSWYQQALGQGPQFIFQYYEEEERQRGNFPDRFSGHQFPNYSSELNVNALLLGDSALYLCASSIGQGPNQPQHFGDGTRLSIL.